In this sample, the clone carrying this T cell receptor beta chain turned up many times. Prior to thyroid surgery, none of the patients had received any treatment. Germline V gene lookup returns CDR1 SNHLY and CDR2 FYNNEI. The CDR3 loop spans 11 amino acids. This entry is derived from a study of metastatic and nonmetastatic thyroid tumors. TCRdb re-clonotyped the PCR reads via MiXCR. Here the sample spans 25,000 to 30,000 clones, 16% being singletons. The chain is built from TRBV2 and TRBJ2-7; D gene unclear. Sequencing was performed on blood. This TCR was sampled from a male donor with papillary thyroid cancer or a benign thyroid nodule (not recorded which). Some clones in this sample may be carry-over from other donors' samples. CDR3 region: CALRMAAEQYF. CDR3 bases: TGTGCTCTCAGGATGGCCGCAGAGCAGTACTTC.